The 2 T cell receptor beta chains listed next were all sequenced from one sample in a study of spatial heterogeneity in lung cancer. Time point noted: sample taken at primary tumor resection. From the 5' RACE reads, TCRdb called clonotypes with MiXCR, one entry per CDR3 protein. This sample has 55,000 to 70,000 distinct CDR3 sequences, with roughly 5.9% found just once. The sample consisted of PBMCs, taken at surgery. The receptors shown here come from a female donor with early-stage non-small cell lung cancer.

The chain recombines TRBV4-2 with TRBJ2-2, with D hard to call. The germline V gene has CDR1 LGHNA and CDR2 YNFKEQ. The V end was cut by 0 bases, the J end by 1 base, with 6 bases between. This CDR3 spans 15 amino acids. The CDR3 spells CASSQDGRNTGELFF. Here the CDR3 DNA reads TGTGCCAGCAGCCAAGACGGCAGGAACACCGGGGAGCTGTTTTTT.

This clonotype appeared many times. The CDR3, as DNA: TGTGCCAGCAGCTGGGGACAGGGCTACGAGCAGTACTTC. It yields the protein CASSWGQGYEQYF. The chain uses TRBV5-4 and TRBJ2-7; 9 bases match TRBD1. From germline, CDR1 is SGHNT and CDR2 YYREEE (reference sequence). This CDR3 is built from 13 residues. V shed 3 bases, J shed 3 bases, and the junction held 1 base outside the gene matches.